This TCR beta chain appears in the sequencing data of a study of regulatory and conventional T cells in RAG deficiency. The sorted regulatory T cells were CD4+, CD25-high and CD127-low, with genomic DNA sequenced. Clones were sequenced by immunoSEQ multiplex PCR, and TCRdb holds only the in-frame ones, with some missing. The table has several thousand clones, 80% to 95% seen once. The CDR3 loop spans 18 amino acids. Trimming cost V 3 bases and J 1 base; bases outside gene matches: 13. Germline V lookup: CDR1 MDHEN, CDR2 SYDVKM. This sample also belongs to another study, concerning regulatory T cells. From that paper: Amplification used 52 TRBV primers and 13 TRBJ primers. Regulatory T cells showed the strongest V-J pair restriction and V/J gene skewing among patient repertoires.

The chain links TRBV28 to TRBJ1-2, with 8 bases matching TRBD1. The sequence derives from a human donor in good health. What was sequenced was CD127- CD25+ CD4+ Tregs sorted from blood. The CDR3 reads CASSFVGQGITINYGYTF. The CDR3 region has the DNA TGTGCCAGCAGTTTCGTCGGACAGGGAATAACCATTAACTATGGCTACACCTTC.